The 15 T cell receptor beta chains given below trace back to one sample, sequenced in a study of regulatory T cells in long-lasting Graves disease. Time point noted: persistent/refractory GD, antithyroid drugs over 5 years with positive TRAb. The TCR library was made from RNA extracted from PBMCs. CDR3 regions were amplified by Arm-PCR using iRepertoire HTBI primers to build TCR beta libraries. TCRdb processed the multiplex PCR reads anew with MiXCR; each CDR3 protein has one entry. This sample has roughly 490,000 distinct CDR3 sequences, with about 22% found just once. The input for sequencing was peripheral blood mononuclear cells (PBMCs), taken when the disease was refractory, from a patient treated with antithyroid drugs. These TCRs come from a female donor with Graves disease.

This chain connects TRBV7-2 to TRBJ2-7, with 10 bases matching TRBD1. The CDR3 is 15 residues long. J gave up 6 bases and V 5 bases, and 10 bases lay outside the gene matches. The germline V gene has CDR1 SGHTA and CDR2 FQGNSA. CDR3 amino acids: CASSPRGTGACEQYF. In DNA, the CDR3 is TGTGCCAGCAGCCCACGAGGGACAGGGGCCTGCGAGCAGTACTTC. Looking up the rest from reference TRBV7-2 and TRBJ2-7 gives the full variable domain: GAGVSQSPSNKVTEKGKDVELRCDPISGHTALYWYRQSLGQGLEFLIYFQGNSAPDKSGLPSDRFSAERTGGSVSTLTIQRTQQEDSAVYLCASSPRGTGACEQYFGPGTRLTVT.

This clonotype was detected many times. The rearrangement uses TRBV12-3 or TRBV12-4 and TRBJ2-5, with D perhaps TRBD2 (7 bases). CDR3 length equals 16 residues. The V end lost 3 bases, the J end lost 5 bases, and 19 bases lay between the germline ends. The CDR3 nucleotides read TGTGCCAGCAGTTTTCTCACGCCGGGGGGCGGGGAGACCCAGTACTTC. Translated: CASSFLTPGGGETQYF.

This rearrangement joins TRBV19 to TRBJ2-3, with D unresolved. The CDR3 runs to 12 residues. Trimming removed 1 base from V and 4 bases from J, with 3 bases in between. The germline V gene has CDR1 LNHDA and CDR2 SQIVND (reference sequence). The CDR3 sequence: CASSIVPDTQYF. As DNA, the CDR3 is TGTGCCAGTAGTATAGTGCCAGATACGCAGTATTTT.

This clonotype was detected only a few times. This chain joins TRBV18 and TRBJ2-7; 11 nucleotides match TRBD2. The CDR3 totals 15 residues. The trim removed 4 bases at V and 6 bases at J, leaving 8 bases unmatched. The V gene's germline CDR1 is KGHSH and CDR2 LQKENI. The CDR3 DNA reads as TGTGCCAGCTCACTAGCGGGAGGGACCCCCCTCGAGCAGTACTTC. This translates into CASSLAGGTPLEQYF.

CDR3 coding DNA: TGTGCCAGCAGCCTCGACCCCCTTGGTGGTGCTGAGCAGTTCTTC. Amino acid sequence: CASSLDPLGGAEQFF. V is TRBV11-2 and J is TRBJ2-1, with D hard to call. V was shortened by 5 bases and J by 9 bases, with 20 bases between the two germline ends. Germline V CDR1 and CDR2: SGHAT, FQNNGV. CDR3 length: 15 residues. Full variable domain (outside the CDR3, taken from reference TRBV11-2 and TRBJ2-1): EAGVAQSPRYKIIEKRQSVAFWCNPISGHATLYWYQQILGQGPKLLIQFQNNGVVDDSQLPKDRFSAERLKGVDSTLKIQPAKLEDSAVYLCASSLDPLGGAEQFFGPGTRLTVL.

This clonotype was seen a few times. The chain couples TRBV7-8 to TRBJ1-1; a possible D gene is TRBD1 (5 bases). The ends were cut back, 7 bases at V and 5 bases at J, with 20 bases in the middle. The germline gives CDR1 SGHVS, CDR2 FQNEAQ. The CDR3 consists of 15 residues. CDR3 protein: CASTEFRAGKTEAFF. The CDR3 DNA sequence: TGTGCCAGCACCGAATTCAGGGCCGGGAAGACTGAAGCTTTCTTT.

On this clonotype itself: A read error may account for a junction end that differs from germline. The chain has TRBV7-9 and TRBJ2-7; possibly TRBD2 for D (6 bases). From germline, CDR1 is SEHNR and CDR2 FQNEAQ (reference sequence). The length of the CDR3 is 14 residues. The CDR3 loop is CASSPQGQGGVWNF. The CDR3 DNA follows: TGTGCCAGCAGCCCCCAGGGCCAGGGCGGGGTGTGGAACTTC. Together with reference TRBV7-9 and TRBJ2-7, the CDR3 gives the full variable domain: DTGVSQNPRHKITKRGQNVTFRCDPISEHNRLYWYRQTLGQGPEFLTYFQNEAQLEKSRLLSDRFSAERPKGSFSTLEIQRTEQGDSAMYLCASSPQGQGGVWNFGPGTRLTVT.

In its sample, this clonotype was seen many times. The gene calls are TRBV6-5 and TRBJ2-5; 9 nucleotides agree with TRBD2. The CDR3 consists of 16 residues. In germline, CDR1 is MNHEY, CDR2 SVGAGI. J lost 5 bases, V lost 0 bases, and 7 bases had no gene match. The CDR3 region is CASSYSPSGMDETQYF. For the CDR3, the DNA is TGTGCCAGCAGTTACTCCCCTAGCGGGATGGATGAGACCCAGTACTTC.

The sample holds a few counts of this clonotype. The rearrangement joins TRBV7-9 to TRBJ2-7; unclear D gene. Germline V gene sequence: CDR1 SEHNR, CDR2 FQNEAQ (reference sequence). The V gene lost 4 bases and the J gene lost 2 bases, with 12 bases spanning the gap. The CDR3 is made up of 14 amino acids. CDR3 residues: CASSSRGETYEQYF. The CDR3 nucleotides are TGTGCCAGCAGCTCTCGCGGCGAAACCTACGAGCAGTACTTC.

V and J are TRBV18 and TRBJ2-6, with D possibly TRBD2 on 6 matching bases. From germline, CDR1 is KGHSH and CDR2 LQKENI. The CDR3 length is 16 residues. V was pared by 1 base and J by 2 bases, with 9 bases between. The CDR3 is CASSPRWEAGANVLTF. In DNA, the CDR3 is TGTGCCAGCTCACCACGTTGGGAGGCTGGGGCCAACGTCCTGACTTTC.

This clonotype was seen only a few times. V gene TRBV28 combines with J gene TRBJ2-5; TRBD1 matches 9 bases. V shed 6 bases, J shed 1 base, and the junction held 6 bases outside the gene matches. The CDR3 covers 15 residues. Germline CDR1 reads MDHEN; CDR2 reads SYDVKM. CDR3 coding DNA: TGTGCCAGCAGAATCGGGACAGGGATCCAAGAGACCCAGTACTTC. This gives the protein CASRIGTGIQETQYF.

There are many counts of this clonotype. The chain is built from TRBV28 and TRBJ1-1; 7 bases map to TRBD1. The ends lost 3 bases at V and 0 bases at J; junction bases unmatched: 7. The V gene's germline CDR1 is MDHEN and CDR2 SYDVKM. CDR3 length: 16 residues. For the CDR3, the DNA is TGTGCCAGCAGTTTTGACTTCGGACAGGTGAACACTGAAGCTTTCTTT. As protein: CASSFDFGQVNTEAFF.

In its sample, this clonotype was seen a few times. This chain joins TRBV18 and TRBJ2-5; tentative D call: TRBD1 (6 bases). The CDR3 contains 14 residues. Trimming stripped 5 bases from V and 3 bases from J, with 13 bases between. Germline V gives CDR1 KGHSH, CDR2 LQKENI. CDR3 coding DNA: TGTGCCAGCTCAATACAGGGTTTGGAAGAGACCCAGTACTTC. It translates to CASSIQGLEETQYF.

This clonotype was detected only a few times. V is TRBV7-6 and J is TRBJ2-3; 8 bases agree with TRBD2. The trim removed 1 base at V and 0 bases at J, leaving 3 bases unmatched. The CDR3 has 16 amino acids. Germline values: CDR1 SGHVS, CDR2 FNYEAQ. The CDR3 DNA is TGTGCCAGCAGCTTAGAGGCGGGGGGAAGCACAGATACGCAGTATTTT. Amino acid sequence: CASSLEAGGSTDTQYF.

This clonotype was detected ten times or more. V usage is TRBV7-2 and J usage is TRBJ2-7, with TRBD2 matching 10 bases. Unmatched junction bases numbered 6, after V lost 4 bases and J lost 6 bases. CDR1 and CDR2 from the germline V gene are SGHTA and FQGNSA. The CDR3 consists of 14 residues. CDR3 bases: TGTGCCAGCAGCTCAGCGGGGGGGCCGGTCGAGCAGTACTTC. Translated, it gives CASSSAGGPVEQYF.